This T cell receptor beta chain emerged from a study of T cell responses to AZD1222 COVID-19 vaccine. The V and J ends lost 4 bases and 3 bases, in that order; junction bases with no gene match: 8. The CDR3 has 17 amino acids. The V gene's germline CDR1 is SGHDT and CDR2 YYEEEE. Concerning this clone: Antigen specificity is unknown.

The study, taken as a whole, reports: Spike regions recognized by vaccine-associated CD4 TCRs spanned the protein, led by 160-218 and 743-854. Baseline antibody screening turned up just a handful of seropositive AZD1222 recipients. Repertoires in all cases were sampled only once the peak T cell response had passed.

The method was immunoSEQ multiplex PCR; TCRdb's version includes in-frame clones alone and lacks a portion of them. The sample lists over 150,000 clones, about 90% occurring once. Sequenced material: peripheral blood, taken on day 0 of MenACWY control vaccination. The chain recombines TRBV5-6 with TRBJ2-2, with 11 bases lining up with TRBD2. This receptor was taken from an adult in good health. The CDR3 protein is CASSRSGTSGYTGELFF. The CDR3 coding sequence is TGTGCCAGCAGCAGATCCGGGACTAGCGGCTACACCGGGGAGCTGTTTTTT.